This T cell receptor beta chain was identified in a study of shared clonotypes between healthy human individuals. Study as a whole: Per-donor plates numbered three CD4 naive, three CD4 memory, two CD8 naive and one CD8 memory. The study's findings and limits: Sampling covered nothing but blood. Tissue TCR repertoires likely differ from those found in blood.

A deep-level run was used for the assay. The repertoire was sequenced with immunoSEQ multiplex PCR; TCRdb's copy has only in-frame clones and lacks some. The sample lists approximately 1.1 million clones; 70% to 80% were seen once. This CDR3 has 15 residues. Germline V lookup: CDR1 MNHEY, CDR2 SVGAGI. The V and J ends lost 5 bases and 1 base respectively, with 14 bases between them. Details on this clone: The antigen remains unidentified.

The sample consisted of memory CD4+ T cells from PBMCs. Subset reported: CD45RA-negative fraction. This chain links TRBV6-5 with TRBJ2-5; possible D gene TRBD2, 7 bases. This clonotype originated in a man between 18 and 35 years old in good health. Some clones in this sample may be carry-over from other donors' samples. The CDR3 DNA is TGTGCCAGCAGTCATCGGCGGGGGCCCCAAGAGACCCAGTACTTC. It is translated as CASSHRRGPQETQYF.